The sequence of this T cell receptor beta chain was determined in a study of blood T cell repertoires in COVID-19. Study at large: Both acute and convalescent COVID-19 samples were obtained from the United States, Italy and Spain. Sources were T cells, B-cell-depleted T cells, or PBMCs; the material itself was cDNA or gDNA.

As originally analysed: Amplification from reference gene primers served as the basis for estimated nucleated cell counts. Repertoires were generated with immunoSEQ multiplex PCR, while TCRdb's copy carries only in-frame clones and drops some. The V and J calls and clone size come from that table; D and trimming were worked out from the DNA. The sample lists about 250,000 clones, 87% seen once, with 3% in the top ten. This receptor was identified in a man aged 18 to 30 with active or convalescent COVID-19. Sequenced input: peripheral blood.

CDR3 protein: CASSLLLAGDNEQFF. The CDR3 nucleotides read TGTGCCAGCAGCTTACTATTAGCGGGAGACAATGAGCAGTTCTTC. The chain employs TRBV7-9 and TRBJ2-1, with 9 bases lining up with TRBD2. The CDR3 is 15 amino acids. Germline loops: CDR1 SEHNR, CDR2 FQNEAQ (reference sequence). Unmatched junction bases numbered 4, after V lost 2 bases and J lost 5 bases.